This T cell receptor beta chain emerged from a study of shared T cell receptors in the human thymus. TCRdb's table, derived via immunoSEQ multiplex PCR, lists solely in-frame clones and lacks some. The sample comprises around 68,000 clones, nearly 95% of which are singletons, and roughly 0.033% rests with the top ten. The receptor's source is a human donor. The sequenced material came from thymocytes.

The CDR3 is CSVDRPTDYGYTF. In nucleotides, the CDR3 is TGCAGCGTTGACAGGCCTACGGACTATGGCTACACCTTC. V and J are TRBV29-1 and TRBJ1-2; no reliable D call. Germline V lookup: CDR1 SQVTM, CDR2 ANQGSEA. V was cut by 3 bases and J by 3 bases, with 11 bases left in between. The CDR3 extends over 13 amino acids.